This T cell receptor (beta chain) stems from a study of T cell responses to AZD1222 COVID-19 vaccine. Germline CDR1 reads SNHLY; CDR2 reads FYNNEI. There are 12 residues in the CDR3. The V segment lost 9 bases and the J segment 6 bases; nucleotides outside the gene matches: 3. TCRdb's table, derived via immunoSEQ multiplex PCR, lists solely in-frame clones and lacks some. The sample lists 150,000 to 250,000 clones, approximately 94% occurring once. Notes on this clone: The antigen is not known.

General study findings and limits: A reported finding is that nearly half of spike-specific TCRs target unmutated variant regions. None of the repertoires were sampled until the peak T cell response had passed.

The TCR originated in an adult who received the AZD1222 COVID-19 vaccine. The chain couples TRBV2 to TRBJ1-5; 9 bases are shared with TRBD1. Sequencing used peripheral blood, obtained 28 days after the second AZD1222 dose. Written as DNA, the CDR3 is TGTGCCAGTGGACAGGGGAGTCAGCCCCAGCATTTT. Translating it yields CASGQGSQPQHF.